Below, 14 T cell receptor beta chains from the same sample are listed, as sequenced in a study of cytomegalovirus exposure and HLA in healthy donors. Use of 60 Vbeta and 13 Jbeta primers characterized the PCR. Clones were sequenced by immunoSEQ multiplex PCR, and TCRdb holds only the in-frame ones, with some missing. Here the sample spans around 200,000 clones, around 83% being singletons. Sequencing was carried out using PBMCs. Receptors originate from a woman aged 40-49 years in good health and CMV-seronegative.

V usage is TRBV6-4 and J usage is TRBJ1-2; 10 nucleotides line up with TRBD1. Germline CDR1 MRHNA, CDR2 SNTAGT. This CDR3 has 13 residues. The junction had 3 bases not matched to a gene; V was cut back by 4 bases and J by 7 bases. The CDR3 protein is CASSVDRGLGYTF. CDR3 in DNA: TGTGCCAGCAGTGTCGACAGGGGGCTTGGCTACACCTTC.

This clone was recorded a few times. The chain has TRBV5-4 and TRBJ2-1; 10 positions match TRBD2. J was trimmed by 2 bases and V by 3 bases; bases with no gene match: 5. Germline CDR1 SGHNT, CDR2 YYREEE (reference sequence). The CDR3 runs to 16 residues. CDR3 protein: CASSYLSGRTYNEQFF. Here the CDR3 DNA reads TGTGCCAGCAGCTACCTTAGCGGGAGGACCTACAATGAGCAGTTCTTC.

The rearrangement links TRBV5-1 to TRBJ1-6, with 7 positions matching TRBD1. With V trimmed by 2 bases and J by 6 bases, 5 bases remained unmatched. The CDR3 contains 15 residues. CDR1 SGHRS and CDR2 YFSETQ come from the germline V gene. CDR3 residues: CASSLSGQANSPLHF. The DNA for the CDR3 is TGCGCCAGCAGCTTATCTGGACAGGCTAATTCACCCCTCCACTTT.

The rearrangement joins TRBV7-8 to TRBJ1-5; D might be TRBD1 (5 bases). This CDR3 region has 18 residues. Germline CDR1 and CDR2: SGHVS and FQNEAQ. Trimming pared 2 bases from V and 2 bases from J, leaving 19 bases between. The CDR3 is CASSLFAGFVSGNQPQHF. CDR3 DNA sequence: TGTGCCAGCAGCTTATTTGCAGGGTTTGTTTCCGGCAATCAGCCCCAGCATTTT.

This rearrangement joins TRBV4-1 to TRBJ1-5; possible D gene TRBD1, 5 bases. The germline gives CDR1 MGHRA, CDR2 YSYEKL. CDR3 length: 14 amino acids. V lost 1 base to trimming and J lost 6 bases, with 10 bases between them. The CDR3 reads CASSQATEGQPQHF. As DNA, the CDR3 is TGCGCCAGCAGCCAAGCGACAGAAGGTCAGCCCCAGCATTTT.

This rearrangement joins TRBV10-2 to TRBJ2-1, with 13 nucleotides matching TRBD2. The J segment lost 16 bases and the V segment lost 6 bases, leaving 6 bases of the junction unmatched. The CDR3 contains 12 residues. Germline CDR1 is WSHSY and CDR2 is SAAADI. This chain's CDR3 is CASSLGLAGDFF. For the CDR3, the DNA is TGCGCCAGCAGCCTCGGACTAGCGGGAGATTTCTTC.

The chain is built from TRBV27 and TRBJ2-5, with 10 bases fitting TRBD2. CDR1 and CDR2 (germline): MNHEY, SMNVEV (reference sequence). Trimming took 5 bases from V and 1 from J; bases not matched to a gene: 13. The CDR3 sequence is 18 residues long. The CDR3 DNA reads TGTGCCAGCAGTCCCCTCTGGACTAGCGGACCAACCCAAGAGACCCAGTACTTC. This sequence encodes CASSPLWTSGPTQETQYF.

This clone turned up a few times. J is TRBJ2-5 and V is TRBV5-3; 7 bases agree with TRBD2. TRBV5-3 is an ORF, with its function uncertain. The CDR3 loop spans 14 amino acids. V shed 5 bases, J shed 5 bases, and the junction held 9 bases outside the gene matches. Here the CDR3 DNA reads TGTGCCAGAAGGCCAACTAGCGTTGCGGAGACCCAGTACTTC. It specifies CARRPTSVAETQYF.

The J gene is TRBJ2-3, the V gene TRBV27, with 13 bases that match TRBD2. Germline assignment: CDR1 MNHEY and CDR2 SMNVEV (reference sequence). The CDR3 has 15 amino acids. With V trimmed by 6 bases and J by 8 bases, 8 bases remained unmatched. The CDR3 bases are TGTGCCAGCAGCCTGGGACTAGCGGGATCGGGTACGCAGTATTTT. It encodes CASSLGLAGSGTQYF.

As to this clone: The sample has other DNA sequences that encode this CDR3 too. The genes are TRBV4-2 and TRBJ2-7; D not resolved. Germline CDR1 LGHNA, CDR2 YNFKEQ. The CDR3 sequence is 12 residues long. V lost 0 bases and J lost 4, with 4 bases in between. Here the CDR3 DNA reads TGTGCCAGCAGCCAAGATCTGTACGAGCAGTACTTC. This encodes CASSQDLYEQYF.

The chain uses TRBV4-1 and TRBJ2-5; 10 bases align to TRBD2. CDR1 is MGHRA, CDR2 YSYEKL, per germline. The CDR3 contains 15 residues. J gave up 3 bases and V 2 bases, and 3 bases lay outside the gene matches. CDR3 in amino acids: CASSQWGTSEETQYF. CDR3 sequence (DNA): TGCGCCAGCAGCCAATGGGGGACTAGCGAAGAGACCCAGTACTTC.

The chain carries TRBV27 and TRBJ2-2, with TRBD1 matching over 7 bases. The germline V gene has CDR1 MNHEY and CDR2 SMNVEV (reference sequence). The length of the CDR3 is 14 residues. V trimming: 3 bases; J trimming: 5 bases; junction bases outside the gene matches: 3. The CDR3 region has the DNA TGTGCCAGCAGTTTGACAGGGTATACCGGGGAGCTGTTTTTT. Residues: CASSLTGYTGELFF.

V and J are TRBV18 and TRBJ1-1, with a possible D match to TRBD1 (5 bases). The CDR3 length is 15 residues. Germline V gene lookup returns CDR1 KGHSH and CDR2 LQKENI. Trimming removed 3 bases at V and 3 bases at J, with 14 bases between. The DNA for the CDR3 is TGTGCCAGCTCACCTTTCGGACAAAGGGACACTGAAGCTTTCTTT. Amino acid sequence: CASSPFGQRDTEAFF.

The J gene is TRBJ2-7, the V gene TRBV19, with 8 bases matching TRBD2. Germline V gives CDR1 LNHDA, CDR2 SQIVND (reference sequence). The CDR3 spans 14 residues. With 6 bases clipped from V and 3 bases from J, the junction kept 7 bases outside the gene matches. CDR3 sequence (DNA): TGTGCCAGTAGCACTAGCGGCATGTACTACGAGCAGTACTTC. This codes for CASSTSGMYYEQYF.